The 4 T cell receptor beta chains below all came from one sample that was sequenced in a study of shared clonotypes between healthy human individuals. The repertoire was sequenced with immunoSEQ multiplex PCR; TCRdb's copy has only in-frame clones and lacks some. The sample consists of 2 million to 3 million clones, approximately 93% of them appearing once. The sample consisted of naive CD4+ T cells from PBMCs. As to subset: CD45RA+ positively selected. The receptors were sampled from a man between 18 and 35 years old in good health. Some clones in this sample may be carry-over from other donors' samples.

This clone was seen a single time. The V and J genes are TRBV9 and TRBJ1-3, with a possible D match to TRBD1 (6 bases). V lost 4 bases to trimming and J lost 3 bases, with 11 bases between them. CDR1 is SGDLS and CDR2 is YYNGEE in the germline V gene. There are 14 residues in the CDR3. In DNA form, the CDR3 reads TGTGCCAGCAGCTTGGAGGGGGGTGGAAACACCATATATTTT. Protein product: CASSLEGGGNTIYF.

The rearrangement uses TRBV5-1 and TRBJ2-1; 11 bases fit TRBD2. Trimming removed 4 bases from V and 7 bases from J; junction bases left unmatched: 7. The CDR3 covers 15 residues. The V gene's germline CDR1 is SGHRS and CDR2 YFSETQ. The CDR3 sequence is CASSQLAGVLNEQFF. CDR3 DNA: TGCGCCAGCAGCCAACTAGCGGGAGTTTTAAATGAGCAGTTCTTC.

The chain links TRBV28 to TRBJ2-1; D ambiguous. The CDR3 sequence is 14 residues long. CDR1 MDHEN and CDR2 SYDVKM come from the germline V gene. V shed 8 bases and J shed 3 bases, with 14 bases lying between them. The CDR3 nucleotides are TGTGCCAGCTCCCTGGCGGTACGCTACAATGAGCAGTTCTTC. This gives the protein CASSLAVRYNEQFF.

Remarks on this clone: Other DNA sequences from this sample encode an identical CDR3 as well. The chain couples TRBV7-2 to TRBJ2-1, with D unresolved. Germline-derived CDR1 and CDR2 are SGHTA and FQGNSA. Between the trimmed V and J ends, which lost 5 bases and 4 bases, there was a span of 6 bases. The CDR3 length is 12 residues. The CDR3 nucleotides read TGTGCCAGCAGCCTTCGATACAATGAGCAGTTCTTC. Translation: CASSLRYNEQFF.